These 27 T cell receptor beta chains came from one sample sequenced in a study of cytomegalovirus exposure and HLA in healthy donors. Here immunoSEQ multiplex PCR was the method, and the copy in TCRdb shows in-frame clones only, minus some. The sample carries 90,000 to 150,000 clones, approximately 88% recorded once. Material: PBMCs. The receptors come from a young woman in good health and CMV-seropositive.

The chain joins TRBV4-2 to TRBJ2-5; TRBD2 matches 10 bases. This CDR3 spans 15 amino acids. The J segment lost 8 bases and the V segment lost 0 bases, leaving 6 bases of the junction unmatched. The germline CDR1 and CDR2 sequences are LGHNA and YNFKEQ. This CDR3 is CASSQDPSGGTTQYF. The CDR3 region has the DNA TGTGCCAGCAGCCAAGATCCTAGCGGGGGAACCACCCAGTACTTC.

The CDR3 here is CASSPHVVRPHGYTF. The CDR3, as DNA: TGTGCCAGCAGCCCCCATGTGGTGCGCCCCCATGGCTACACCTTC. The genes are TRBV7-2 and TRBJ1-2; D gene ambiguous. CDR1 SGHTA and CDR2 FQGNSA come from the germline V gene. With 5 bases removed from V and 6 bases from J, the gap between germline ends came to 19 bases. This CDR3 is built from 15 residues.

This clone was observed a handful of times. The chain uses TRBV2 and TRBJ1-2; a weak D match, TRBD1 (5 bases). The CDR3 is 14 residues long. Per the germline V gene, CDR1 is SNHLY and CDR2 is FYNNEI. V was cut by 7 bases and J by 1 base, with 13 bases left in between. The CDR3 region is CASTPGLLNYGYTF. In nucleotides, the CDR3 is TGTGCCAGCACTCCGGGACTCCTTAACTATGGCTACACCTTC.

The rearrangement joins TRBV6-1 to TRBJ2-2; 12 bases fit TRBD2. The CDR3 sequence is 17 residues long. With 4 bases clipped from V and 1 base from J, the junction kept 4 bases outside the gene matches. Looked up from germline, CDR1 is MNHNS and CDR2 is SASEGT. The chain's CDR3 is CASSGLAGVGNTGELFF. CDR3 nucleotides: TGTGCCAGCAGTGGACTAGCGGGAGTCGGGAACACCGGGGAGCTGTTTTTT.

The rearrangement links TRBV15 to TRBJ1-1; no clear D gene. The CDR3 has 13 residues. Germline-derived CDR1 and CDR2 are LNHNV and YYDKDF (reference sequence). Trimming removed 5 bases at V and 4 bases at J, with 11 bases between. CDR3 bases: TGTGCCACCAGCCATGACACTGGCACTGAAGCTTTCTTT. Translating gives CATSHDTGTEAFF.

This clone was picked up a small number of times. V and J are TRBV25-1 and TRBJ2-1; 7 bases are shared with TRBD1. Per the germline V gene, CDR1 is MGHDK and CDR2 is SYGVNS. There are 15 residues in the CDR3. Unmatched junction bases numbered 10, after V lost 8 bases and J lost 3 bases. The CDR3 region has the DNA TGTGCCAGCCGCCAAACCGGGACAGTCTACAATGAGCAGTTCTTC. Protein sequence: CASRQTGTVYNEQFF. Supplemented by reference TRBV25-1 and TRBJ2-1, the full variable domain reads EADIYQTPRYLVIGTGKKITLECSQTMGHDKMYWYQQDPGMELHLIHYSYGVNSTEKGDLSSESTVSRIRTEHFPLTLESARPSHTSQYLCASRQTGTVYNEQFFGPGTRLTVL.

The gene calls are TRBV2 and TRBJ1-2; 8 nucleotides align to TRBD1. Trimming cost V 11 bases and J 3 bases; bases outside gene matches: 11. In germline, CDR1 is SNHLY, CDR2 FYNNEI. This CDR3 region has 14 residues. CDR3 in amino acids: CAEGQESAHYGYTF. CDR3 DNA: TGTGCCGAGGGACAGGAATCAGCTCACTATGGCTACACCTTC.

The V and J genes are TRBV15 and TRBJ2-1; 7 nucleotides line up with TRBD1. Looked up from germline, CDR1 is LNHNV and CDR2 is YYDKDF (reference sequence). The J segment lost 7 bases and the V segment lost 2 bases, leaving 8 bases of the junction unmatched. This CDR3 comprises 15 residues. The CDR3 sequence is CATSRPRGGRNEQFF. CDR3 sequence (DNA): TGTGCCACCAGCAGACCACGAGGGGGCCGGAATGAGCAGTTCTTC.

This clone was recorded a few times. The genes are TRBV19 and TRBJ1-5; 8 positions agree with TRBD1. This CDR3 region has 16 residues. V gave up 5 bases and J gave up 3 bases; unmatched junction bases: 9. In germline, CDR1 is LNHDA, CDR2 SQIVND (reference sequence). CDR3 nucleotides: TGTGCCAGTAGTCCAAGGGACAGGAAGACCAATCAGCCCCAGCATTTT. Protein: CASSPRDRKTNQPQHF.

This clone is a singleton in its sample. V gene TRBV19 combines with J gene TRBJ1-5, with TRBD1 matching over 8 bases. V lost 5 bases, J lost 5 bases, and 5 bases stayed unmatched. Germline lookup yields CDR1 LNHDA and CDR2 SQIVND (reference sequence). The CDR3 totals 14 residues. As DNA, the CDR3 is TGTGCCAGTAGTCCCAGGGGGCTTGATCAGCCCCAGCATTTT. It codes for CASSPRGLDQPQHF.

The chain's CDR3 is CASSLGTSGDYEQYF. Here the CDR3 DNA reads TGTGCCAGCAGTCTAGGGACTAGCGGGGACTACGAGCAGTACTTC. This chain joins TRBV28 and TRBJ2-7; 13 nucleotides agree with TRBD2. Germline loops: CDR1 MDHEN, CDR2 SYDVKM. V lost 5 bases to trimming and J lost 3 bases; unmatched junction nucleotides: 4. The CDR3 loop spans 15 amino acids.

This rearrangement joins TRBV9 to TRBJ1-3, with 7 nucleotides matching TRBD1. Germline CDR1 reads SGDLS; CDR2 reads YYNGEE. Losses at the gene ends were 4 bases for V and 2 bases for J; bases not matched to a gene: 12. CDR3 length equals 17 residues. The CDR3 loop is CASSPLGGTVPGNTIYF. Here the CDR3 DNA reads TGTGCCAGCAGCCCTCTCGGTGGGACAGTCCCTGGAAACACCATATATTTT.

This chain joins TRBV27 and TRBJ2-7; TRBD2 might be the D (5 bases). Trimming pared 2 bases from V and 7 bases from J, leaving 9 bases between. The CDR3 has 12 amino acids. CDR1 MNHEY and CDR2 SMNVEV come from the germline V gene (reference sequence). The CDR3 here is CASSLPRGEQYF. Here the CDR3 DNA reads TGTGCCAGCAGTTTACCCCGAGGGGAGCAGTACTTC.

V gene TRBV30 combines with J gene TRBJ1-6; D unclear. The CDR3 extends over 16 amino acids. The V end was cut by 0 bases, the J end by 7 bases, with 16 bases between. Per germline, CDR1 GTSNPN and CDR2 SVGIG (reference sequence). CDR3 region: CAWSVWFRGRNSPLHF. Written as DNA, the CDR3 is TGTGCCTGGAGTGTCTGGTTCCGCGGAAGGAATTCACCCCTCCACTTT.

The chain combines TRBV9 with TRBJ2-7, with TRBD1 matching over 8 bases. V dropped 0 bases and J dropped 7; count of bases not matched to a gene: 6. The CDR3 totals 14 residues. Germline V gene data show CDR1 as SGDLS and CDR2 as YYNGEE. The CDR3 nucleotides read TGTGCCAGCAGCGTAGGACAGGGGAACTGGGAGCAGTACTTC. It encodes CASSVGQGNWEQYF.

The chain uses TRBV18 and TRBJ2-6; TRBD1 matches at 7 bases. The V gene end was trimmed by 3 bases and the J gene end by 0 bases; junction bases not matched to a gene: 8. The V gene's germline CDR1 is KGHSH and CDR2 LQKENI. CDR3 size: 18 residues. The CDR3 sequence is CASSPRDSYSSGANVLTF. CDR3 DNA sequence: TGTGCCAGCTCACCCCGGGACAGCTACAGCTCTGGGGCCAACGTCCTGACTTTC.

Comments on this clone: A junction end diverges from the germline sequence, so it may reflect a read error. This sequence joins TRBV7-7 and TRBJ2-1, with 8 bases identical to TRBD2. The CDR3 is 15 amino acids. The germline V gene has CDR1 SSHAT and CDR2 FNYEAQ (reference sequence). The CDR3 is CASSPTSGDYNEQFF. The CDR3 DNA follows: TGTGCTAGCAGCCCTACTAGCGGAGACTACAATGAGCAGTTCTTC.

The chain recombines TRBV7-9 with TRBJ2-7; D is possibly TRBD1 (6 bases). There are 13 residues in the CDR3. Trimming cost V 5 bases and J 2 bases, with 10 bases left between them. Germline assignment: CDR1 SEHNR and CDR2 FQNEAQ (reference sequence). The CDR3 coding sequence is TGTGCCAGCAGCGGGACACCGACCTACGAGCAGTACTTC. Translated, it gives CASSGTPTYEQYF.

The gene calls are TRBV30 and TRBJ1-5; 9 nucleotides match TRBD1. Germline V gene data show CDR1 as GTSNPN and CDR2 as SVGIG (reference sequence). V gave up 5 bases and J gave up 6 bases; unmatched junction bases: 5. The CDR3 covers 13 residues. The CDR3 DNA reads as TGTGCCTGGGGGGGACAGGGCGGTCAGCCCCAGCATTTT. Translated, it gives CAWGGQGGQPQHF. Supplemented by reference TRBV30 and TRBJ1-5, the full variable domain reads SQTIHQWPATLVQPVGSPLSLECTVEGTSNPNLYWYRQAAGRGLQLLFYSVGIGQISSEVPQNLSASRPQDRQFILSSKKLLLSDSGFYLCAWGGQGGQPQHFGDGTRLSIL.

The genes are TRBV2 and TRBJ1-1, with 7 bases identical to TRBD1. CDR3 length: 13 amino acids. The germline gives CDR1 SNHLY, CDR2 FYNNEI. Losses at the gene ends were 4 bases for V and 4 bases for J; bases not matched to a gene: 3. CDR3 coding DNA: TGTGCCAGCAGTGGACAGGGCGGCACTGAAGCTTTCTTT. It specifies CASSGQGGTEAFF.

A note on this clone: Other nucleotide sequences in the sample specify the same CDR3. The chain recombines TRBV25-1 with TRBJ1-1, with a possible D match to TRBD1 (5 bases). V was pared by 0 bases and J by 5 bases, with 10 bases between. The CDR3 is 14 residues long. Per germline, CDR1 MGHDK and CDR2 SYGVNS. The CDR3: CASSEYQEGTEAFF. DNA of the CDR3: TGTGCCAGCAGTGAATATCAGGAGGGGACTGAAGCTTTCTTT.

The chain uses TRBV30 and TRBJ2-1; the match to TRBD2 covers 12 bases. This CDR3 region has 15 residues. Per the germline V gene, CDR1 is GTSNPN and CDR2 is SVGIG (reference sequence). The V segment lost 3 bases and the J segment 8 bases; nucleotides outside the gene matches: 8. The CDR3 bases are TGTGCCTGGAGCTCCACTAGCGGGGGGAGACATGAGCAGTTCTTC. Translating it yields CAWSSTSGGRHEQFF.

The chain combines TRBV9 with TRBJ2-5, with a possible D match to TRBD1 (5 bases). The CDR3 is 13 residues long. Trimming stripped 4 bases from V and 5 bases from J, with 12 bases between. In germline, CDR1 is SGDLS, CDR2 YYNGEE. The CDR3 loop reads CASSSGPGETQYF. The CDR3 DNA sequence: TGTGCCAGCAGCTCCGGCCCAGGGGAGACCCAGTACTTC.

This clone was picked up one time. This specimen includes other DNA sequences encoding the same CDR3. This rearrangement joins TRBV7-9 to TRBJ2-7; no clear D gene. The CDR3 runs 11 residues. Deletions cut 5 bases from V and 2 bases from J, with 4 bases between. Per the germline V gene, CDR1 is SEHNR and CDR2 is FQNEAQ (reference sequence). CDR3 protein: CASSPAYEQYF. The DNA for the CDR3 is TGTGCCAGCAGCCCAGCCTACGAGCAGTACTTC.

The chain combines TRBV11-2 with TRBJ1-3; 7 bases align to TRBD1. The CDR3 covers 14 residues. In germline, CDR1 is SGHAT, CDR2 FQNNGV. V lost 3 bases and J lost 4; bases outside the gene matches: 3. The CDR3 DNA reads TGTGCCAGCAGCTTCCGCAGGGGGGGAAACACCATATATTTT. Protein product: CASSFRRGGNTIYF.

The DNA for the CDR3 is TGTGCCAGCAGCGGGCAACCCGGGACAGGGATTCGCTATGGCTACACCTTC. It specifies CASSGQPGTGIRYGYTF. This chain connects TRBV7-2 to TRBJ1-2, with 9 bases matching TRBD1. Germline CDR1 and CDR2: SGHTA and FQGNSA. CDR3 size: 17 residues. Trimming cost V 5 bases and J 4 bases; bases outside gene matches: 14.

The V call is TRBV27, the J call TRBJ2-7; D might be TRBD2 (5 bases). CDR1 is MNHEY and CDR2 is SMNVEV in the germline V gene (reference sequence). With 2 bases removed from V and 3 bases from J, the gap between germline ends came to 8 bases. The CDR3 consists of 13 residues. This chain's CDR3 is CASSLGLDYEQYF. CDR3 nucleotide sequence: TGTGCCAGCAGTTTAGGACTTGACTACGAGCAGTACTTC.